This TCR beta chain stems from a study of T-cell memory formation after mild COVID-19 (dated by TCRdb to 2020 to 2023). About the investigation overall: TCR sequence clusters from the two donors were largely donor specific. Longitudinal TCRalpha and TCRbeta repertoire sequencing tracked T-cell clones expanding and contracting after mild COVID-19 in two donors. Two young, previously healthy adult volunteers, one female and one male, were included in the cohort.

PBMCs were isolated by Ficoll-Paque density gradient centrifugation. TCRdb shows the sequencer as Illumina NovaSeq 6000. TCRalpha and TCRbeta cDNA libraries were built by 5'RACE with constant-segment primers, adding sample barcodes and unique molecular identifiers. RNA was extracted from every sample with Trizol reagent. The libraries were amplified in two PCR steps, and the second step added a second sample barcode and Illumina TruSeq adapters. Libraries were sequenced on an Illumina NovaSeq with 2 x 150 bp paired-end reads. Per the authors' processing: The reads were demultiplexed and collapsed into UMI-guided consensus sequences using migec v1.2.7. Using mixcr v2.1.11, UMI consensuses were aligned to TRA and TRB V and J templates and then assembled into clonotypes. Expanded or contracted clonotypes were those called significant by both edgeR and NoisET, with noise models trained on biological replicates. edgeR calls used a false discovery rate-adjusted p below 0.01 and a log2 fold-change threshold of 1. As an exploratory analysis of dynamics, max-normalized trajectories of the 1000 most abundant clonotypes were examined with PCA combined with hierarchical clustering. Separately sequenced CD4+ and CD8+ repertoires were used to assign a CD4 or CD8 phenotype to each responding clone. TCRdb cleaned the public reads at Q25 with fastp, built clones with MiXCR and kept in-frame beta chains. Rows with a matching CDR3 protein are joined into one entry that keeps the most common DNA and genes. What appears here as the V and J calls and clone size reflects TCRdb's work, not the paper's. The sample has around 410,000 distinct CDR3 sequences on record, less than 25% of them singletons. Of the sample, about an eighth is held by the ten largest clones.

What the research found in general, with its limitations: The study included only a couple of mild cases, and larger cohorts that include severe cases with pre-infection samples were judged to be necessary. Clones contracting from day 15 to 85 had balanced CD4/CD8 phenotypes, while a second wave expanding from day 15 to 37 was biased towards CD4+. Contracting CD4+ clones were located mainly in the CM and EM memory subsets, whereas CD8+ clones were found to be enriched in EMRA. SARS-CoV-2 specificity was not confirmed for the second-wave clones peaking on day 37. The detection of some responding clones in pre-infection memory suggests that pre-existing cross-reactive memory T cells joined the SARS-CoV-2 response.

The germline V gene provides CDR1 SGHVS and CDR2 FNYEAQ. The CDR3 starts with the cysteine, ends with the phenylalanine, and has 17 residues. Here the CDR3 DNA is all that survives: 51 bases in frame from base 1. V lost 1 base and J lost 4 bases, and the count of bases not matched to a germline gene is 7. In its sample, this clonotype was seen many times. Its recognized antigen is unknown. Base qualities are not at hand, and no much larger clone is one base apart. The chain joins TRBV7-6 to TRBJ2-2, with 9 central nucleotides matching TRBD2. The sequencing input was PBMCs or a T cell subset sorted from them (not recorded which). The source of this sequence is an adult woman who had mild COVID-19 (a few samples of this study predate the infection). The sample titles of this study are shuffled in the database, so cell type and time point are left out; the donor was told from shared clones. The nucleotides read TGTGCCAGCAGCTTAGTGGCGGGGGGGACCGCCACCGGGGAGCTGTTTTTT. The encoded protein is CASSLVAGGTATGELFF. Outside the CDR3, residues come from the reference TRBV7-6 and TRBJ2-2 proteins, so the full variable domain is: GAGVSQSPRYKVTKRGQDVALRCDPISGHVSLYWYRQALGQGPEFLTYFNYEAQQDKSGLPNDRFSAERPEGSISTLTIQRTEQRDSAMYRCASSLVAGGTATGELFFGEGSRLTVL.